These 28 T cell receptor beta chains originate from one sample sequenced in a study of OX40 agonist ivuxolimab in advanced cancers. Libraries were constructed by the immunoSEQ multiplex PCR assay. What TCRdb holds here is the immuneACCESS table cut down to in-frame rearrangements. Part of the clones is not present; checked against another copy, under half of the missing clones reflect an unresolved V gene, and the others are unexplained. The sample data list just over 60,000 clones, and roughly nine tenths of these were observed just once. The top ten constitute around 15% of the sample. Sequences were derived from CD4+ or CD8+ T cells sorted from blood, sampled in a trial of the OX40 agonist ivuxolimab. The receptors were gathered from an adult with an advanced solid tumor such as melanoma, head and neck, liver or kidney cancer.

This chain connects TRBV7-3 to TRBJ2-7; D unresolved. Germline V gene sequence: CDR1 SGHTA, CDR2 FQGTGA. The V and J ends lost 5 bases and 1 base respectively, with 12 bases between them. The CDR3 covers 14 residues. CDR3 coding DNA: TGTGCCAGCAGCCGCAAAGCCTTATCCTACGAGCAGTACTTC. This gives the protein CASSRKALSYEQYF.

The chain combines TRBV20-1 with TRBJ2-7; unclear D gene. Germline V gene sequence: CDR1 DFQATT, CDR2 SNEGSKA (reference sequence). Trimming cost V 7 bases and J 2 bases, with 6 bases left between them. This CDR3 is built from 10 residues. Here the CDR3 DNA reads TGCAGTGTCGGCACCTACGAGCAGTACTTC. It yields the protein CSVGTYEQYF.

The CDR3 sequence: CASSPQQSLESEQYF. The CDR3, as DNA: TGTGCCAGCTCACCACAGCAATCTCTGGAAAGCGAGCAGTACTTC. V usage is TRBV18 and J usage is TRBJ2-7; D is unresolved. The CDR3 has 15 residues. In germline, CDR1 is KGHSH, CDR2 LQKENI. V dropped 1 base and J dropped 6 bases, with 16 bases sitting between them.

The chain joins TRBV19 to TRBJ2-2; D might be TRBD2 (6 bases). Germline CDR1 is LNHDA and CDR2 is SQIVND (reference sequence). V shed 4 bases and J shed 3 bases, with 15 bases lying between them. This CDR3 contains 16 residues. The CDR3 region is CASSRSPSGDTGELFF. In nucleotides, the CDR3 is TGTGCCAGTAGTAGGAGTCCCTCGGGGGACACCGGGGAGCTGTTTTTT. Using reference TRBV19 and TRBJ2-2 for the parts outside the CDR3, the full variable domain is DGGITQSPKYLFRKEGQNVTLSCEQNLNHDAMYWYRQDPGQGLRLIYYSQIVNDFQKGDIAEGYSVSREKKESFPLTVTSAQKNPTAFYLCASSRSPSGDTGELFFGEGSRLTVL.

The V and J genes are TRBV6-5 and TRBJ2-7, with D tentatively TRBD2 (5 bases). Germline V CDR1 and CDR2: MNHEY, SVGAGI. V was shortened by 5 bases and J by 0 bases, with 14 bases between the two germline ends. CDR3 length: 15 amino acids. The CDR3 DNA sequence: TGTGCCAGCAGTACCGTCGGGAAGAACTCCTACGAGCAGTACTTC. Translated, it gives CASSTVGKNSYEQYF.

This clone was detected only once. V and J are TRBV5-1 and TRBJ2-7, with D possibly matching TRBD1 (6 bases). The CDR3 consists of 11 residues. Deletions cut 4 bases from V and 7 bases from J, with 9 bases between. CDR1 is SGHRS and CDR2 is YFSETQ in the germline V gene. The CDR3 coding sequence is TGCGCCAGCAGCACAGGGTTAGAGCAGTACTTC. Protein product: CASSTGLEQYF.

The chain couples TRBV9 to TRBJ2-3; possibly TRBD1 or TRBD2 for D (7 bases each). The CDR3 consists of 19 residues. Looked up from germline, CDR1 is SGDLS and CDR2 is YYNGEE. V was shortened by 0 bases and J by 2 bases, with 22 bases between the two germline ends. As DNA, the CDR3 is TGTGCCAGCAGCGTAGGAGGGGGCAGTTGGCGGGACTACACAGATACGCAGTATTTT. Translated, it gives CASSVGGGSWRDYTDTQYF.

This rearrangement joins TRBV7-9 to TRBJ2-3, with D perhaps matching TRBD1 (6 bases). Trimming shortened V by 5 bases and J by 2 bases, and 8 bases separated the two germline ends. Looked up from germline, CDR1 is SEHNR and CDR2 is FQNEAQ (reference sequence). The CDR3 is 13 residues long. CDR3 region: CASSRQDTDTQYF. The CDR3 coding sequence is TGTGCCAGCAGCAGACAGGACACAGATACGCAGTATTTT.

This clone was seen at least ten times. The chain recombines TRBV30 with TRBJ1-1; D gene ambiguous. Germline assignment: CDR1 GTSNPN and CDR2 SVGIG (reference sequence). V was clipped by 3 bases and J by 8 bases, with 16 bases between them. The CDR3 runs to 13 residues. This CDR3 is CAWSRHSPAEAFF. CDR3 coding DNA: TGTGCCTGGAGCAGACATTCCCCCGCCGAAGCTTTCTTT. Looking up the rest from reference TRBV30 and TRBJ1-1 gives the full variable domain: SQTIHQWPATLVQPVGSPLSLECTVEGTSNPNLYWYRQAAGRGLQLLFYSVGIGQISSEVPQNLSASRPQDRQFILSSKKLLLSDSGFYLCAWSRHSPAEAFFGQGTRLTVV.

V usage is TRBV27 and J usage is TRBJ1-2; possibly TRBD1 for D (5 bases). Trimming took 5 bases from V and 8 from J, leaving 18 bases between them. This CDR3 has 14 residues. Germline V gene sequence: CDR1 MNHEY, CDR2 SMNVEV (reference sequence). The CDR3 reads CASSPWDPRGGYTF. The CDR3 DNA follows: TGTGCCAGCAGTCCCTGGGACCCCCGGGGGGGCTACACCTTC.

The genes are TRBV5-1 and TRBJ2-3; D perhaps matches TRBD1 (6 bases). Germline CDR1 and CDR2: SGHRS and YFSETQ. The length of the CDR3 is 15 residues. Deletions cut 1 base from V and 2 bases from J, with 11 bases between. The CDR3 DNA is TGCGCCAGCAGCTTGCTACAGGGCTCCACAGATACGCAGTATTTT. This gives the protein CASSLLQGSTDTQYF. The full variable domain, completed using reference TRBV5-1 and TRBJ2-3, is KAGVTQTPRYLIKTRGQQVTLSCSPISGHRSVSWYQQTPGQGLQFLFEYFSETQRNKGNFPGRFSGRQFSNSRSEMNVSTLELGDSALYLCASSLLQGSTDTQYFGPGTRLTVL.

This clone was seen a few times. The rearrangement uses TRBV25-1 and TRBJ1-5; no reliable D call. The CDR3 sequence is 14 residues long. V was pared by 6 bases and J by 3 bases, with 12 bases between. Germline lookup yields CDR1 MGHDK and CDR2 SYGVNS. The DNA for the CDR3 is TGTGCCAGCAGACCGCGGCTCGTCAATCAGCCCCAGCATTTT. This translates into CASRPRLVNQPQHF.

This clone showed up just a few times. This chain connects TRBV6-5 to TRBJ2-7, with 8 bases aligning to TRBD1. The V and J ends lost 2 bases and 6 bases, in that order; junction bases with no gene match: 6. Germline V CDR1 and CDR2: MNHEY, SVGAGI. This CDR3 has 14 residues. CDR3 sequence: CASSYEQGAREQYF. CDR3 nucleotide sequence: TGTGCCAGCAGTTACGAGCAGGGGGCGCGCGAGCAGTACTTC.

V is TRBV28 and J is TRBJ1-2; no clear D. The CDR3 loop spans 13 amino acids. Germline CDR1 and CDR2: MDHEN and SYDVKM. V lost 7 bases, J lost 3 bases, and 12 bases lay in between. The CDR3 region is CASTLEQYYGYTF. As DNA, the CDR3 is TGTGCCAGCACCCTGGAACAGTACTATGGCTACACCTTC.

CDR3 bases: TGTGCCAGCAGACCCTACAGGGGGGGTAATTCACCCCTCCACTTT. Translating it yields CASRPYRGGNSPLHF. The chain couples TRBV27 to TRBJ1-6, with 8 nucleotides matching TRBD1. V shed 6 bases, J shed 6 bases, and the junction held 7 bases outside the gene matches. CDR3 length: 15 amino acids. The germline CDR1 and CDR2 sequences are MNHEY and SMNVEV (reference sequence).

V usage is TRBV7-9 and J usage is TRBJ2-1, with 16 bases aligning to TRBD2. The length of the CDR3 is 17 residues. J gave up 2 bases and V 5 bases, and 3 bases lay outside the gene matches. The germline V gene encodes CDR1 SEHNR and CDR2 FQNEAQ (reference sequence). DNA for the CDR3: TGTGCCAGCAGCCCCGGGACTAGCGGGAGGGCCTACAATGAGCAGTTCTTC. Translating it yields CASSPGTSGRAYNEQFF.

The CDR3 DNA reads TGCAGCGCTACCCGGCAGGAGCATGAGCAGTTCTTC. Amino acids: CSATRQEHEQFF. The chain links TRBV29-1 to TRBJ2-1; no clear D gene. The CDR3 is 12 amino acids. Trimming left V 7 bases short and J 8 bases short, with 15 bases between. Germline lookup yields CDR1 SQVTM and CDR2 ANQGSEA.

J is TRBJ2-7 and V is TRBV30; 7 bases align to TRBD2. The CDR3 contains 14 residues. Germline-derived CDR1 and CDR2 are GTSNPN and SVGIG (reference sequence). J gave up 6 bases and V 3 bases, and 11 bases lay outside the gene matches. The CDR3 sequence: CAWSKSGLGREQYF. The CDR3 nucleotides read TGTGCCTGGAGCAAAAGTGGACTAGGGCGCGAGCAGTACTTC.

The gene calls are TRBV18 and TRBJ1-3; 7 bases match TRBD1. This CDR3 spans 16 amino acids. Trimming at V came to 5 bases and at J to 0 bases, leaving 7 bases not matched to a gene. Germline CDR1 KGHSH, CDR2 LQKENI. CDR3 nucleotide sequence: TGTGCCAGCTCAGGAAGCGAGGGGGCCTCTGGAAACACCATATATTTT. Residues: CASSGSEGASGNTIYF. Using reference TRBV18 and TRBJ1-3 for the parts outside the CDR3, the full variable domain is NAGVMQNPRHLVRRRGQEARLRCSPMKGHSHVYWYRQLPEEGLKFMVYLQKENIIDESGMPKERFSAEFPKEGPSILRIQQVVRGDSAAYFCASSGSEGASGNTIYFGEGSWLTVV.

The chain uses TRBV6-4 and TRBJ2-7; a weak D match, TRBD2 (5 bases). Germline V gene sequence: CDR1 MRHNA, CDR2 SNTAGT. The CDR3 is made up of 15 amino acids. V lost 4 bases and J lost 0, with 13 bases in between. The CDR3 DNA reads TGTGCCAGCAGTGTTGATGCGAGCGGCTCCTACGAGCAGTACTTC. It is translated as CASSVDASGSYEQYF.

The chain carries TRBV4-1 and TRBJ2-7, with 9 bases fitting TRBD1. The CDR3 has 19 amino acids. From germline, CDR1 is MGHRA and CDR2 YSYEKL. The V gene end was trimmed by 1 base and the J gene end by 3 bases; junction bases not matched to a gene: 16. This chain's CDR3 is CASSQGGTGLLGPNYEQYF. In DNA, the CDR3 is TGCGCCAGCAGCCAAGGCGGGACAGGGCTTTTGGGGCCCAACTACGAGCAGTACTTC.

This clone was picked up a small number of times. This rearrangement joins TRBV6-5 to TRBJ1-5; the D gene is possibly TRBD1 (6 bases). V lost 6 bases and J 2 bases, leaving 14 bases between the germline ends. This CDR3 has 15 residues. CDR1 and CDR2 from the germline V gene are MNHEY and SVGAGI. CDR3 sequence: CASSREGGGNQPQHF. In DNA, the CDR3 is TGTGCCAGCAGCCGCGAGGGGGGGGGCAATCAGCCCCAGCATTTT.

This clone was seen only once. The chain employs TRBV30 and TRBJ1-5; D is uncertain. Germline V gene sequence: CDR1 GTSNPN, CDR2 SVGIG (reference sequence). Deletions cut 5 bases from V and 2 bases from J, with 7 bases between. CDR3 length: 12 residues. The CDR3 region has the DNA TGTGCCTGGCGACGGGGCAATCAGCCCCAGCATTTT. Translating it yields CAWRRGNQPQHF.

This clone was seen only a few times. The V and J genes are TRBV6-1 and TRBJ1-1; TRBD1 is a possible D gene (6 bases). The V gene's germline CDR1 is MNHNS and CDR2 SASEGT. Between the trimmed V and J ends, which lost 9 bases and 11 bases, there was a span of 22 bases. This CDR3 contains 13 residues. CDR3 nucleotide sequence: TGTGCCAGTGCTAACCGGGACACGAAGGGGGCTTTCTTT. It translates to CASANRDTKGAFF.

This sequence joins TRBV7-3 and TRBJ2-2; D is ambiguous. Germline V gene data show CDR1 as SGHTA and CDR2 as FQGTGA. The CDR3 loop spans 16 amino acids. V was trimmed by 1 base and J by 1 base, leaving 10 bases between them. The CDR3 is CASSLNRPENTGELFF. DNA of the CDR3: TGTGCCAGCAGCTTAAATCGTCCAGAGAACACCGGGGAGCTGTTTTTT.

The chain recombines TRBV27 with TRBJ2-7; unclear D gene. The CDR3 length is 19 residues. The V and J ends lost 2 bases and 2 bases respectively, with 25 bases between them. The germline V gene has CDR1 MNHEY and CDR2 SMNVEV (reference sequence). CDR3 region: CASSLGGVLRAVIPYEQYF. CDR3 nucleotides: TGTGCCAGCAGTTTAGGCGGCGTCCTACGAGCAGTAATACCCTACGAGCAGTACTTC.

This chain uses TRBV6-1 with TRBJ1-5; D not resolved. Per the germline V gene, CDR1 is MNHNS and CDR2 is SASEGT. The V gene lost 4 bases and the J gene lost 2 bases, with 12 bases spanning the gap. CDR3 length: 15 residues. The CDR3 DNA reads TGTGCCAGCAGTGGGGAGGGCAGGCGCAATCAGCCCCAGCATTTT. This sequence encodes CASSGEGRRNQPQHF.

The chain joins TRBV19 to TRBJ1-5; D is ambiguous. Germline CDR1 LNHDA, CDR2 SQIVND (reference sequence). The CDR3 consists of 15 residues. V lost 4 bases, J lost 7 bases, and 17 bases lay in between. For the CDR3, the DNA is TGTGCCAGTAGTACCAGTACCGCATATTGGCAGCCCCAGCATTTT. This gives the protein CASSTSTAYWQPQHF.